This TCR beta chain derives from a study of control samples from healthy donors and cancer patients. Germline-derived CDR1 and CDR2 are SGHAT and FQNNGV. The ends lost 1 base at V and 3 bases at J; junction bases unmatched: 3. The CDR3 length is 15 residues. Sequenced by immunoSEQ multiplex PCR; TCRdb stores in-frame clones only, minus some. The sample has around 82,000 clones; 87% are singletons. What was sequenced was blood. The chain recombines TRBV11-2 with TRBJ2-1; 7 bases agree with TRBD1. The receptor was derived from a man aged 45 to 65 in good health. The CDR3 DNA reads TGTGCCAGCAGCTTAGGGTCAGGGGGCTACAATGAGCAGTTCTTC. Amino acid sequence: CASSLGSGGYNEQFF.